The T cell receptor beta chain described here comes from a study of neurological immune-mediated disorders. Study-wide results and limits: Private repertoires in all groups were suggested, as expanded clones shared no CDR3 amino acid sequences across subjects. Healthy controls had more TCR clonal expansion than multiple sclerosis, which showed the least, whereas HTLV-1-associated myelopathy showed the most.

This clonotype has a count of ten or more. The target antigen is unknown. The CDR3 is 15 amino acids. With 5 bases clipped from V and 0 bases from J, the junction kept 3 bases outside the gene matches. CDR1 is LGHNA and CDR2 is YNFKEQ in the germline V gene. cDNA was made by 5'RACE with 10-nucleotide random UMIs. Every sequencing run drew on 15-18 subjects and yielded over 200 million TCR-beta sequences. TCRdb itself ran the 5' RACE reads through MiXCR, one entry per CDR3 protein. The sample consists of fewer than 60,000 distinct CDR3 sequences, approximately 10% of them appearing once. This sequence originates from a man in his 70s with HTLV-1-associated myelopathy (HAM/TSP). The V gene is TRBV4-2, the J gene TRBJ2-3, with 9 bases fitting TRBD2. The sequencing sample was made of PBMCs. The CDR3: CASSTTSGSTDTQYF. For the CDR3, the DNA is TGTGCCAGCAGCACCACTAGCGGGAGCACAGATACGCAGTATTTT.